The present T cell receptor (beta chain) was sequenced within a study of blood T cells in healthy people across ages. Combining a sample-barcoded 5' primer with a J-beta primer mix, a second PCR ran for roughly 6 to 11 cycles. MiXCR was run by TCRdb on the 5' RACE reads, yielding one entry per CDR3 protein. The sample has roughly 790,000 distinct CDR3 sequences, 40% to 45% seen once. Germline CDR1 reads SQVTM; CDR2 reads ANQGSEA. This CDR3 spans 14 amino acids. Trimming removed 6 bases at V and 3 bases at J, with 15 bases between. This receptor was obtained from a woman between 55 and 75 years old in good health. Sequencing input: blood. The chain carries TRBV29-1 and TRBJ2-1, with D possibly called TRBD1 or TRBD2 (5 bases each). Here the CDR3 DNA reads TGCAGCGTAGCTTCCGGGACCAACTACAATGAGCAGTTCTTC. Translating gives CSVASGTNYNEQFF.